These 9 T cell receptor beta chains were all obtained from the same sample, sequenced in a study of cytomegalovirus exposure and HLA in healthy donors. The primer mix had 60 Vbeta and 13 Jbeta primers. Repertoires were generated with immunoSEQ multiplex PCR, while TCRdb's copy carries only in-frame clones and drops some. The sample includes over 85,000 clones, about four fifths of them seen just once. The specimen was PBMCs. The receptors derive from a female donor in good health and CMV-seropositive.

The chain carries TRBV13 and TRBJ2-1; TRBD2 matches 11 bases. The V and J ends lost 0 bases and 8 bases, in that order; junction bases with no gene match: 9. The germline V gene has CDR1 PRHDT and CDR2 FYEKMQ (reference sequence). The CDR3 runs 17 residues. CDR3 protein: CASSLGVAGGSFDEQFF. The CDR3 DNA sequence: TGTGCCAGCAGCTTAGGCGTAGCGGGGGGGAGTTTCGATGAGCAGTTCTTC.

The CDR3 sequence is CASSLTRGRADTQYF. The CDR3 coding sequence is TGTGCCAGCAGCTTGACTAGGGGGCGCGCAGATACGCAGTATTTT. This chain connects TRBV13 to TRBJ2-3; D is possibly TRBD1 (7 bases). The CDR3 loop spans 15 amino acids. V was clipped by 3 bases and J by 4 bases, with 14 bases between them. Germline V gene data show CDR1 as PRHDT and CDR2 as FYEKMQ (reference sequence).

The J gene is TRBJ2-7, the V gene TRBV5-6; 8 positions match TRBD1. Losses at the gene ends were 4 bases for V and 4 bases for J; bases not matched to a gene: 10. Per germline, CDR1 SGHDT and CDR2 YYEEEE. The CDR3 has 15 residues. The chain's CDR3 is CASSTGGHGGYEQYF. In DNA, the CDR3 is TGTGCCAGCAGCACAGGGGGGCACGGCGGGTACGAGCAGTACTTC.

The chain is built from TRBV6-6 and TRBJ2-1; D is unclear. The CDR3 contains 11 residues. Germline V gene data show CDR1 as MNHNY and CDR2 as SVGAGI (reference sequence). V dropped 6 bases and J dropped 7 bases, with 7 bases sitting between them. The CDR3 reads CASSLPNEQFF. For the CDR3, the DNA is TGTGCCAGCAGCCTCCCGAATGAGCAGTTCTTC.

CDR3 nucleotides: TGTGCCAGCAGCTTAGAGGAACGCAGACAGGGTGGGTCCTACGAGCAGTACTTC. Translated: CASSLEERRQGGSYEQYF. The chain combines TRBV7-8 with TRBJ2-7; TRBD1 matches 7 bases. Germline V gene sequence: CDR1 SGHVS, CDR2 FQNEAQ. With V trimmed by 1 base and J by 1 base, 13 bases remained unmatched. The CDR3 runs to 18 residues.

The V call is TRBV10-2, the J call TRBJ1-2; possibly TRBD1 for D (5 bases). The CDR3 spans 12 residues. Trimming stripped 9 bases from V and 7 bases from J, with 15 bases between. Germline V CDR1 and CDR2: WSHSY, SAAADI. Written as DNA, the CDR3 is TGCGCCAGTAGGCAGACAGATCGTGGCTACACCTTC. Its translation is CASRQTDRGYTF.

V usage is TRBV11-2 and J usage is TRBJ2-3, with D maybe TRBD1 (6 bases). The germline CDR1 and CDR2 sequences are SGHAT and FQNNGV. V gave up 5 bases and J gave up 4 bases, with 10 bases separating them. CDR3 length equals 13 residues. CDR3 sequence: CASSAHRADTQYF. Written as DNA, the CDR3 is TGTGCCAGCAGCGCCCACAGGGCAGATACGCAGTATTTT.

This rearrangement joins TRBV6-5 to TRBJ2-7, with 8 bases aligning to TRBD2. Germline-derived CDR1 and CDR2 are MNHEY and SVGAGI. V lost 0 bases to trimming and J lost 1 base; unmatched junction nucleotides: 2. This CDR3 has 15 amino acids. The CDR3 protein is CASSYSGGGSYEQYF. CDR3 nucleotides: TGTGCCAGCAGTTACTCCGGCGGGGGGTCCTACGAGCAGTACTTC.

This chain joins TRBV6-5 and TRBJ2-2; TRBD1 is a possible D gene (5 bases). This CDR3 contains 14 residues. V shed 6 bases and J shed 4 bases, with 12 bases lying between them. Germline CDR1 MNHEY, CDR2 SVGAGI. The CDR3 spells CASRSQGFTGELFF. The DNA for the CDR3 is TGTGCCAGCAGAAGTCAGGGCTTCACCGGGGAGCTGTTTTTT.